The clone carrying this T cell receptor beta chain has a single count. Its antigen is still unknown. Healthy bone marrow donors made up the donor group. These data originate in a study of cytomegalovirus exposure and HLA in healthy donors. Findings of the study overall: Being productive about 90% or about 30% of the time was typical of most TCR beta V segments in an earlier analysis. The authors considered a cluster of highly shared sequence variants likely to be a sequencing artifact. An ancestry cluster, one associated with Asian ancestry, reportedly showed fewer N-insertions than the 666-donor mean in a later analysis.

The PCR used 60 Vbeta and 13 Jbeta primers. Measured with immunoSEQ multiplex PCR; TCRdb has only the in-frame clones, and not every one. The data hold roughly 160,000 clones, with about 80% observed a single time. Specimen: PBMCs. The sequence came from a man aged 25 to 40 in good health and CMV-seropositive.

CDR3: CSVRQGNTGELFF. The DNA for the CDR3 is TGCAGCGTTCGGCAGGGGAACACCGGGGAGCTGTTTTTT. J is TRBJ2-2 and V is TRBV29-1; D is perhaps TRBD1 (5 bases). The CDR3 loop spans 13 amino acids. Germline V lookup: CDR1 SQVTM, CDR2 ANQGSEA. The V end was cut by 5 bases, the J end by 1 base, with 8 bases between.